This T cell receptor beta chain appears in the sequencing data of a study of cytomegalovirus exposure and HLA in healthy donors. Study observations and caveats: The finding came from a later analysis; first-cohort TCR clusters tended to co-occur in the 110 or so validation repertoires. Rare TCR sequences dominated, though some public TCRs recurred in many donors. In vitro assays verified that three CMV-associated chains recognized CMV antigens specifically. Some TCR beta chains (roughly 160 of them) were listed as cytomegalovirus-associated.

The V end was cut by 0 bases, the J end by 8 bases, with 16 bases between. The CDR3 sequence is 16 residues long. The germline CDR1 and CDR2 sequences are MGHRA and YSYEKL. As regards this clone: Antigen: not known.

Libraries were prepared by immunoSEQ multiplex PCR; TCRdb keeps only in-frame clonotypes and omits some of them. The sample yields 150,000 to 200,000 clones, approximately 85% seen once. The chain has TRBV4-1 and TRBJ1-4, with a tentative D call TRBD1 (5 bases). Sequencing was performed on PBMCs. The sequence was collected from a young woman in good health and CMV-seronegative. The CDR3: CASSQDSGGVWEKLFF. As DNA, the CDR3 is TGCGCCAGCAGCCAAGATTCTGGGGGGGTGTGGGAAAAACTGTTTTTT.